Below, 10 T cell receptor beta chains from the same sample are listed, as sequenced in a study of shared clonotypes between healthy human individuals. Sequencing was performed with immunoSEQ multiplex PCR; in TCRdb, only in-frame clones are kept and a portion is missing. Among a few million clones, 80% to 95% were seen once, and the ten largest hold around 0.4%. Material: naive CD4+ T cells from PBMCs. Sample subset: CD45RA+ positively selected. The source is a man between 18 and 35 years old in good health. Some clones in this sample may be carry-over from other donors' samples.

This clone was counted once. This chain joins TRBV18 and TRBJ2-7; weak D call: TRBD2 (6 bases). Germline CDR1 KGHSH, CDR2 LQKENI. V was pared by 5 bases and J by 3 bases, with 14 bases between. The CDR3 spans 14 residues. The CDR3: CASSAGRRSYEQYF. CDR3 nucleotide sequence: TGTGCCAGCTCAGCGGGACGGCGGAGCTACGAGCAGTACTTC. The variable domain in full, with the rest retrieved from reference TRBV18 and TRBJ2-7, is NAGVMQNPRHLVRRRGQEARLRCSPMKGHSHVYWYRQLPEEGLKFMVYLQKENIIDESGMPKERFSAEFPKEGPSILRIQQVVRGDSAAYFCASSAGRRSYEQYFGPGTRLTVT.

The rearrangement links TRBV28 to TRBJ2-2; 11 bases align to TRBD2. The CDR3 has 15 residues. Germline assignment: CDR1 MDHEN and CDR2 SYDVKM. Trimming took 4 bases from V and 4 from J; bases not matched to a gene: 2. CDR3 in DNA: TGTGCCAGCAGTTCCCTAGCGGGAGGCACCGGGGAGCTGTTTTTT. Its translation: CASSSLAGGTGELFF.

The chain has TRBV9 and TRBJ2-3; possibly TRBD1 or TRBD2 for D (5 bases each). The V gene lost 3 bases and the J gene lost 7 bases, with 24 bases spanning the gap. The CDR3 runs 17 residues. The germline V gene encodes CDR1 SGDLS and CDR2 YYNGEE. CDR3: CASSANPTRGADNTQYF. The CDR3 region has the DNA TGTGCCAGCAGCGCCAACCCCACACGGGGCGCAGATAATACGCAGTATTTT. Supplemented by reference TRBV9 and TRBJ2-3, the full variable domain reads DSGVTQTPKHLITATGQRVTLRCSPRSGDLSVYWYQQSLDQGLQFLIQYYNGEERAKGNILERFSAQQFPDLHSELNLSSLELGDSALYFCASSANPTRGADNTQYFGPGTRLTVL.

The chain combines TRBV7-9 with TRBJ2-1, with a tentative D call TRBD2 (6 bases). V lost 7 bases and J 4 bases, leaving 20 bases between the germline ends. This CDR3 is built from 16 residues. CDR1 is SEHNR and CDR2 is FQNEAQ in the germline V gene (reference sequence). Here the CDR3 reads CASITPGGGRYNEQFF. The CDR3 nucleotides read TGTGCCAGCATCACTCCCGGGGGAGGCCGATACAATGAGCAGTTCTTC.

This chain joins TRBV7-9 and TRBJ2-2; D is possibly TRBD1 (6 bases). V shed 0 bases and J shed 4 bases, with 12 bases lying between them. The CDR3 consists of 16 residues. Germline V gene data show CDR1 as SEHNR and CDR2 as FQNEAQ (reference sequence). CDR3 sequence reads: CASSLAGGAGTGELFF. In nucleotides, the CDR3 is TGTGCCAGCAGCTTAGCTGGGGGCGCAGGCACCGGGGAGCTGTTTTTT.

V and J are TRBV5-3 and TRBJ2-4; D gene ambiguous. TRBV5-3 is reported as an ORF; its role is uncertain. There are 14 residues in the CDR3. V was pared by 2 bases and J by 9 bases, with 15 bases between. This chain's CDR3 is CARSLEKEFGIQYF. CDR3 DNA: TGTGCCAGAAGCTTAGAAAAAGAATTTGGCATTCAGTACTTC.

About this clone itself: Other DNA variants within this sample encode the same CDR3. The V call is TRBV7-2, the J call TRBJ1-5; D ambiguous. This CDR3 comprises 14 residues. The germline V gene encodes CDR1 SGHTA and CDR2 FQGNSA. V was cut by 2 bases and J by 0 bases, with 5 bases left in between. The chain's CDR3 is CASSLTASNQPQHF. CDR3 in DNA: TGTGCCAGCAGCTTAACAGCTAGCAATCAGCCCCAGCATTTT.

The chain couples TRBV29-1 to TRBJ2-2; 7 positions agree with TRBD1. Unmatched junction bases numbered 8, after V lost 4 bases and J lost 3 bases. This CDR3 contains 15 residues. Germline assignment: CDR1 SQVTM and CDR2 ANQGSEA. CDR3 residues: CSVATDRADTGELFF. In DNA form, the CDR3 reads TGCAGCGTTGCCACAGACAGGGCCGACACCGGGGAGCTGTTTTTT.

The chain employs TRBV7-2 and TRBJ2-5; TRBD1 agrees at 7 bases. The DNA end lines up better with TRBJ2-7; the J call may be wrong. Per germline, CDR1 SGHTA and CDR2 FQGNSA. CDR3 size: 14 residues. The CDR3 bases are TGTGCCAGCAGAGCCCGGGACAGCACCTACGAGCAGTACTTC. It is translated as CASRARDSTYEQYF.

The chain carries TRBV6-1 and TRBJ2-3, with D maybe TRBD1 (6 bases). V dropped 0 bases and J dropped 1 base, with 11 bases sitting between them. The CDR3 runs 16 residues. Germline CDR1 MNHNS, CDR2 SASEGT. The CDR3 sequence: CASSEATGVGTDTQYF. CDR3 bases: TGTGCCAGCAGTGAAGCGACAGGTGTGGGCACAGATACGCAGTATTTT.